This note documents a single TCR beta chain sequence. The antigen remains unidentified. The data stem from a study of T cell responses to AZD1222 COVID-19 vaccine. Findings and limits, study-wide: Only a handful of AZD1222 recipients tested seropositive at baseline. Spike-wide coverage was observed for vaccine-associated CD4 TCRs, with dominant responses at 160-218 and 743-854.

Measured with immunoSEQ multiplex PCR; TCRdb has only the in-frame clones, and not every one. The repertoire includes about 120,000 clones, 70% to 90% of them detected once, and roughly 8.9% sits in the top ten. The CDR3 has 16 amino acids. The junction had 9 bases not matched to a gene; V was cut back by 3 bases and J by 1 base. Germline CDR1 DFQATT, CDR2 SNEGSKA (reference sequence). Specimen: peripheral blood, collected on day 0 of AZD1222 vaccination. This sequence was found in an adult in good health. This chain joins TRBV20-1 and TRBJ1-1; 9 bases agree with TRBD1. The CDR3 nucleotides are TGCAGTGCTAGTAAGAGCCCGGGACAGGGGAACACTGAAGCTTTCTTT. This sequence encodes CSASKSPGQGNTEAFF.